This is a list of T cell receptor delta chains from one sample in a study of human gamma delta and Vdelta1 T cells. These receptors lack a known antigen. TCRdb called clones anew from the PCR reads with CATT. The sample has some 13,000 delta-chain clones, roughly 50% seen once; the top ten hold more than 1.3%. The sequencing input was Vdelta1 gamma-delta T cells from blood grown in culture (DOT cells). Receptors were obtained from a human donor in good health. Each CDR3 is given with its conserved first and last residue. The D gene is left open where the match is weak. Clone size is not always given. Where it is, it says once, few, many or a class for expanded clones.

clone_size,j_call,d_call,v_call,cdr3_aa,cdr3_nt
-,TRDJ1,-,TRDV1,CALGELLRGGIYTDKLIF,TGTGCTCTTGGGGAACTCCTACGCGGGGGTATTTACACCGATAAACTCATCTTT
-,TRDJ1,TRDD3,TRDV1,CALGAFLLTTGGYANTDKLIF,TGTGCTCTTGGGGCCTTCCTACTCACTACTGGGGGATACGCGAACACCGATAAACTCATCTTT
few,TRDJ1,TRDD3,TRDV1,CALALLRRPLLGDQAYTDKLIF,TGTGCTCTTGCTCTCCTACGACGGCCGTTACTGGGGGACCAGGCCTACACCGATAAACTCATCTTT
-,TRDJ1,TRDD2,TRDV1,CALGEPSSTGGWATHYDKLIF,TGTGCTCTTGGTGAGCCTTCCTCGACGGGGGGCTGGGCCACCCACTACGATAAACTCATCTTT
few,TRDJ3,-,TRDV1,CALGELMYRGEASSWDTRQMFF,TGTGCTCTTGGGGAACTTATGTATCGGGGCGAAGCCAGCTCCTGGGACACCCGACAGATGTTTTTC
medium-sized,TRDJ1,TRDD2,TRDV1,CALGKIVTFLRRSHSQPSQYTDKLIF,TGTGCTCTTGGGAAAATAGTTACCTTCCTACGTCGCTCCCACTCCCAACCATCTCAGTACACCGATAAACTCATCTTT
-,TRDJ1,-,TRDV1,CALGALPPGQAEVRSPTDKLIF,TGTGCTCTTGGGGCACTCCCCCCGGGGCAGGCTGAGGTAAGATCCCCCACCGATAAACTCATCTTT
-,TRDJ1,-,TRDV1,CALGELSVILLESGGTYTDKLIF,TGTGCTCTTGGGGAACTAAGTGTAATCCTACTAGAGTCCGGGGGGACTTACACCGATAAACTCATCTTT
few,TRDJ1,TRDD3,TRDV3,CAFSKIASHWGIDTDKLIF,TGTGCCTTCTCAAAAATTGCTTCCCACTGGGGGATAGACACCGATAAACTCATCTTT
-,TRDJ1,-,TRDV1,CALSALGADKLIF,TGTGCTCTTTCCGCTTTAGGTGCCGATAAACTCATCTTT
-,TRDJ1,TRDD3,TRDV1,CALGKSWFGGDQYTDKLIF,TGTGCTCTTGGGAAGTCCTGGTTTGGGGGGGATCAGTACACCGATAAACTCATCTTT
-,TRDJ1,TRDD3,TRDV1,CALGALGKRLGVDKLIF,TGTGCTCTTGGGGCCTTGGGAAAACGTCTGGGGGTCGATAAACTCATCTTT
few,TRDJ4,TRDD3,TRDV1,CALGAPQPSTVESTGGVAPLIF,TGTGCTCTTGGGGCACCTCAGCCTTCCACCGTCGAGAGTACTGGGGGAGTAGCACCCCTGATCTTT
-,TRDJ1,TRDD2,TRDV1,CALGELGPSYLHKLIF,TGTGCTCTTGGGGAACTAGGGCCTTCCTACCTGCATAAACTCATCTTT
-,TRDJ1,-,TRDV1,CALGGRFLSGIREYTDKLIF,TGTGCTCTTGGGGGCAGATTTCTTTCCGGCATACGCGAGTACACCGATAAACTCATCTTT
once,TRDJ2,TRDD3,TRDV1,CALGASMGYALTAQLFF,TGTGCTCTTGGGGCCTCAATGGGATACGCTTTGACAGCACAACTCTTCTTT
-,TRDJ1,-,TRDV1,CALGELPLLPRRRYTDKLIF,TGTGCTCTTGGGGAACTCCCCCTCCTACCAAGGAGGCGGTACACCGATAAACTCATCTTT
once,TRDJ1,TRDD3,TRDV1,CALGEFTSPYVLGDCSDKLIF,TGTGCTCTTGGGGAATTTACCTCACCCTACGTACTGGGGGATTGTTCCGATAAACTCATCTTT
-,TRDJ1,TRDD3,TRDV1,CALGDPQGVYPGGYGSDKLIF,TGTGCTCTTGGGGATCCCCAGGGGGTCTACCCTGGGGGATACGGGTCGGATAAACTCATCTTT
few,TRDJ1,-,TRDV1,CALGELDSNLPTRDAPKLIF,TGTGCTCTTGGGGAACTAGATTCAAATTTACCTACAAGGGATGCCCCTAAACTCATCTTT
few,TRDJ1,-,TRDV1,CALGTLKASYTDKLIF,TGTGCTCTTGGGACTCTTAAAGCCTCGTACACCGATAAACTCATCTTT
-,TRDJ1,-,TRDV1,CALGKLRAPGLYTDKLIF,TGTGCTCTTGGGAAACTAAGGGCTCCTGGATTGTACACCGATAAACTCATCTTT
-,TRDJ1,-,TRDV1,CALGEHPGGGGDSLYTDKLIF,TGTGCTCTTGGGGAACATCCCGGAGGTGGTGGGGATTCATTATACACCGATAAACTCATCTTT
few,TRDJ1,TRDD3,TRDV1,CALGELLFPTGGYDSYATDKLIF,TGTGCTCTTGGGGAACTACTCTTTCCAACTGGGGGATACGATTCTTATGCCACCGATAAACTCATCTTT
-,TRDJ1,TRDD3,TRDV1,CALGDRWGRETDKLIF,TGTGCTCTTGGGGATCGGTGGGGGAGAGAGACCGATAAACTCATCTTT
-,TRDJ1,TRDD3,TRDV1,CALGELQSPSDWGVGTDKLIF,TGTGCTCTTGGGGAACTACAATCTCCCTCGGACTGGGGTGTGGGCACCGATAAACTCATCTTT
few,TRDJ1,-,TRDV1,CALGDPLPTLTGGPRETDKLIF,TGTGCTCTTGGGGATCCACTTCCTACCCTTACTGGGGGACCCCGGGAAACCGATAAACTCATCTTT
-,TRDJ1,TRDD2,TRDV1,CALGEPSLPTGRVIRKYTDKLIF,TGTGCTCTTGGGGAACCGTCTCTTCCTACAGGGCGGGTTATACGGAAGTACACCGATAAACTCATCTTT